Presented here are 26 T cell receptor beta chains from one specimen sequenced in a study of blood T cell repertoires in COVID-19. Some clones are missing from TCRdb's copy, which holds only in-frame ones; the method was immunoSEQ multiplex PCR. The sample has 25,000 to 35,000 clones; 85% are singletons. The specimen sequenced was peripheral blood. These receptors all stem from a man older than 75 with active COVID-19.

This chain uses TRBV27 with TRBJ2-7; a weak D match, TRBD2 (7 bases). CDR3 length equals 14 residues. Germline CDR1 and CDR2: MNHEY and SMNVEV (reference sequence). Between the trimmed V and J ends, which lost 8 bases and 5 bases, there was a span of 19 bases. CDR3 in amino acids: CASGRWGGKDEQYF. For the CDR3, the DNA is TGTGCCAGCGGCAGGTGGGGGGGCAAAGACGAGCAGTACTTC.

V is TRBV5-5 and J is TRBJ1-1; TRBD1 is a possible D gene (5 bases). Germline V gene lookup returns CDR1 SGHKS and CDR2 YYEKEE (reference sequence). V lost 3 bases and J lost 1, with 7 bases in between. The CDR3 totals 13 residues. The CDR3, as DNA: TGTGCCAGCAGCTGGGACTGGAACACTGAAGCTTTCTTT. Protein product: CASSWDWNTEAFF.

V usage is TRBV18 and J usage is TRBJ2-2; 12 nucleotides match TRBD1. This CDR3 has 16 amino acids. J lost 5 bases, V lost 3 bases, and 4 bases had no gene match. Germline CDR1 KGHSH, CDR2 LQKENI. Here the CDR3 reads CASSPGQGAYTGELFF. The CDR3 DNA follows: TGTGCCAGCTCACCGGGACAGGGGGCTTATACCGGGGAGCTGTTTTTT.

The V gene is TRBV5-1, the J gene TRBJ1-2; no clear D gene. The CDR3 spans 14 residues. CDR1 is SGHRS, CDR2 YFSETQ, per germline. Deletions cut 4 bases from V and 2 bases from J, with 12 bases between. CDR3 in DNA: TGCGCCAGCAGCCCGGCGGGTGGAAACTATGGCTACACCTTC. It encodes CASSPAGGNYGYTF.

The chain has TRBV28 and TRBJ1-4, with D possibly TRBD1 on 6 matching bases. Trimming took 10 bases from V and 1 from J, leaving 16 bases between them. The CDR3 is 15 residues long. CDR1 is MDHEN, CDR2 SYDVKM, per germline. CDR3 region: CAIQPGHQTNEKLFF. The CDR3 DNA follows: TGTGCCATCCAACCGGGACATCAAACTAATGAAAAACTGTTTTTT.

The rearrangement uses TRBV10-3 and TRBJ1-1; D unresolved. Germline V lookup: CDR1 ENHRY, CDR2 SYGVKD. This CDR3 has 13 residues. With 3 bases removed from V and 5 bases from J, the gap between germline ends came to 10 bases. Here the CDR3 reads CAISDSSRTEAFF. CDR3 in DNA: TGTGCCATCAGTGATAGTAGTCGGACTGAAGCTTTCTTT.

The table lists this clone with a count of one. This chain uses TRBV5-6 with TRBJ2-1; the D gene is possibly TRBD1 (6 bases). The CDR3 is made up of 13 amino acids. Germline V lookup: CDR1 SGHDT, CDR2 YYEEEE. Trimming removed 2 bases from V and 4 bases from J, with 7 bases in between. The CDR3 sequence is CASSFDRYNEQFF. The CDR3 DNA follows: TGTGCCAGCAGCTTTGACAGGTACAATGAGCAGTTCTTC.

This chain joins TRBV12-3 or TRBV12-4 and TRBJ2-3; the D is unclear. Trimming removed 2 bases at V and 2 bases at J, with 5 bases between. This CDR3 region has 13 residues. The CDR3 sequence is CASSLQFTDTQYF. In DNA form, the CDR3 reads TGTGCCAGCAGTTTACAGTTCACAGATACGCAGTATTTT.

The V and J genes are TRBV5-5 and TRBJ1-1, with D hard to call. The germline gives CDR1 SGHKS, CDR2 YYEKEE (reference sequence). The germline V and J ends were trimmed by 3 bases and 3 bases, with 9 bases remaining between them. The CDR3 extends over 13 amino acids. The CDR3 spells CASSSSGDTEAFF. CDR3 in DNA: TGTGCCAGCAGCTCTAGCGGGGACACTGAAGCTTTCTTT. Full variable domain (rest looked up from reference TRBV5-5 and TRBJ1-1): DAGVTQSPTHLIKTRGQQVTLRCSPISGHKSVSWYQQVLGQGPQFIFQYYEKEERGRGNFPDRFSARQFPNYSSELNVNALLLGDSALYLCASSSSGDTEAFFGQGTRLTVV.

This clone has just a few counts. The chain recombines TRBV3-1 (or the pseudogene TRBV3-2) with TRBJ1-2; 9 bases match TRBD1. Trimming cost V 0 bases and J 4 bases; bases outside gene matches: 9. This CDR3 has 17 amino acids. Germline assignment: CDR1 LGHDT and CDR2 YNNKEL (reference sequence). In nucleotides, the CDR3 is TGTGCCAGCAGCCAAGATATAGAGACAGGGGGAATCTATGGCTACACCTTC. It yields the protein CASSQDIETGGIYGYTF.

The rearrangement links TRBV6-5 to TRBJ2-7, with 11 nucleotides matching TRBD1. This CDR3 is 15 amino acids long. The J segment lost 0 bases and the V segment lost 4 bases, leaving 2 bases of the junction unmatched. Germline lookup yields CDR1 MNHEY and CDR2 SVGAGI. This chain's CDR3 is CASSSGTGGSYEQYF. The CDR3 DNA reads as TGTGCCAGCAGTTCCGGGACAGGGGGCTCCTACGAGCAGTACTTC.

The genes are TRBV6-5 and TRBJ1-1, with 8 bases fitting TRBD1. V dropped 6 bases and J dropped 6; count of bases not matched to a gene: 6. CDR3 length: 13 amino acids. Per germline, CDR1 MNHEY and CDR2 SVGAGI. The CDR3 DNA reads TGTGCCAGCAGGATGGACAGGGCTGCTGAAGCTTTCTTT. It translates to CASRMDRAAEAFF.

V gene TRBV6-5 combines with J gene TRBJ2-2, with a weak D call TRBD1 (6 bases). The germline V gene has CDR1 MNHEY and CDR2 SVGAGI. This CDR3 spans 14 amino acids. Trimming shortened V by 5 bases and J by 5 bases, and 12 bases separated the two germline ends. The CDR3 sequence is CASSQLDRTGELFF. The CDR3 DNA follows: TGTGCCAGCAGTCAATTGGACAGAACCGGGGAGCTGTTTTTT.

This clone was counted only a few times. J is TRBJ2-7 and V is TRBV5-5, with 9 bases matching TRBD1. The germline CDR1 and CDR2 sequences are SGHKS and YYEKEE (reference sequence). This CDR3 region has 15 residues. With 3 bases clipped from V and 7 bases from J, the junction kept 11 bases outside the gene matches. The CDR3 DNA sequence: TGTGCCAGCAGCTCGACAGGGGGGACGATGCTGGAGCAGTACTTC. Protein: CASSSTGGTMLEQYF.

The CDR3 coding sequence is TGTGCCAGCAGACCGGACACTACCTACGAGCAGTACTTC. Protein product: CASRPDTTYEQYF. This chain joins TRBV2 and TRBJ2-7; tentatively, D is TRBD1 (5 bases). Between the trimmed V and J ends, which lost 6 bases and 2 bases, there was a span of 11 bases. CDR3 length: 13 residues. Per germline, CDR1 SNHLY and CDR2 FYNNEI.

CDR3 amino acids: CASSVGGLAGVDTQYF. Written as DNA, the CDR3 is TGTGCCAGCAGCGTAGGGGGACTAGCGGGGGTAGATACGCAGTATTTT. The chain is built from TRBV9 and TRBJ2-3; 14 nucleotides align to TRBD2. The CDR3 has 16 residues. J was trimmed by 5 bases and V by 0 bases; bases with no gene match: 2. Germline loops: CDR1 SGDLS, CDR2 YYNGEE.

This chain uses TRBV24-1 with TRBJ1-1, with D unresolved. The germline V gene has CDR1 KGHDR and CDR2 SFDVKD. Between the trimmed V and J ends, which lost 5 bases and 2 bases, there was a span of 8 bases. The CDR3 runs 13 residues. CDR3 sequence: CATSGHSNTEAFF. The CDR3 DNA reads as TGTGCCACCAGTGGACACAGTAACACTGAAGCTTTCTTT.

Only a few counts were recorded for this clone. This chain joins TRBV20-1 and TRBJ2-7, with D maybe TRBD2 (6 bases). The V end was cut by 3 bases, the J end by 5 bases, with 17 bases between. This CDR3 is 14 amino acids long. Germline-derived CDR1 and CDR2 are DFQATT and SNEGSKA (reference sequence). Here the CDR3 DNA reads TGCAGTGCTAGTCCCGGCGGGACCTGGGACGAGCAGTACTTC. It encodes CSASPGGTWDEQYF.

The chain is built from TRBV7-4 and TRBJ2-5; TRBD2 matches 7 bases. The CDR3 consists of 16 residues. With 5 bases clipped from V and 4 bases from J, the junction kept 13 bases outside the gene matches. The germline CDR1 and CDR2 sequences are SGHVT and SQSDAQ. CDR3 residues: CASSHLSSSGLETQYF. DNA of the CDR3: TGTGCCAGCAGCCATTTGTCATCTAGCGGCCTAGAGACCCAGTACTTC.

The rearrangement uses TRBV19 and TRBJ1-1; D might be TRBD1 (5 bases). Deletions cut 8 bases from V and 4 bases from J, with 17 bases between. The V gene's germline CDR1 is LNHDA and CDR2 SQIVND (reference sequence). The CDR3 covers 14 residues. CDR3 sequence: CASLGGGGFTEAFF. In DNA form, the CDR3 reads TGTGCCAGTCTGGGCGGGGGGGGTTTCACTGAAGCTTTCTTT.

V usage is TRBV6-5 and J usage is TRBJ2-2, with D possibly TRBD2 on 6 matching bases. Looked up from germline, CDR1 is MNHEY and CDR2 is SVGAGI. This CDR3 is built from 15 residues. Trimming left V 4 bases short and J 4 bases short, with 13 bases between. CDR3 region: CASSFTAGSTGELFF. DNA for the CDR3: TGTGCCAGCAGTTTCACAGCGGGCTCCACCGGGGAGCTGTTTTTT.

The chain combines TRBV5-4 with TRBJ1-6; 7 nucleotides line up with TRBD1. The trim removed 5 bases at V and 10 bases at J, leaving 18 bases unmatched. CDR1 is SGHNT and CDR2 is YYREEE in the germline V gene (reference sequence). The CDR3 spans 17 residues. CDR3 in amino acids: CASSRDPSGTEDSPLHF. CDR3 DNA sequence: TGTGCCAGCAGTCGCGACCCGTCCGGGACAGAAGACTCACCCCTCCACTTT.

This clone was seen only a few times. The chain links TRBV7-2 to TRBJ2-3; 9 bases fit TRBD2. Germline loops: CDR1 SGHTA, CDR2 FQGNSA. The V and J ends lost 2 bases and 1 base, in that order; junction bases with no gene match: 1. CDR3 size: 15 residues. The CDR3 is CASSLLAGGTDTQYF. CDR3 coding DNA: TGTGCCAGCAGCTTATTAGCGGGGGGCACAGATACGCAGTATTTT.

This chain joins TRBV18 and TRBJ2-7; D perhaps matches TRBD2 (6 bases). Trimming left V 4 bases short and J 3 bases short, with 10 bases between. The CDR3 consists of 13 residues. CDR1 is KGHSH, CDR2 LQKENI, per germline. The chain's CDR3 is CASSLGTLYEQYF. In DNA, the CDR3 is TGTGCCAGCTCACTCGGGACTCTCTACGAGCAGTACTTC.

The chain joins TRBV7-9 to TRBJ1-4; D perhaps matches TRBD1 (5 bases). This CDR3 region has 15 residues. Trimming removed 5 bases at V and 0 bases at J, with 10 bases between. Looked up from germline, CDR1 is SEHNR and CDR2 is FQNEAQ (reference sequence). CDR3 sequence: CASSEGVATNEKLFF. CDR3 sequence (DNA): TGTGCCAGCAGCGAAGGGGTTGCAACTAATGAAAAACTGTTTTTT.

The chain carries TRBV5-6 and TRBJ2-1, with D possibly matching TRBD1 (6 bases). This CDR3 has 14 amino acids. Trimming shortened V by 4 bases and J by 9 bases, and 17 bases separated the two germline ends. Germline-derived CDR1 and CDR2 are SGHDT and YYEEEE. The CDR3 sequence is CASSPPGVSGEQFF. Written as DNA, the CDR3 is TGTGCCAGCAGCCCGCCAGGGGTGAGCGGTGAGCAGTTCTTC.